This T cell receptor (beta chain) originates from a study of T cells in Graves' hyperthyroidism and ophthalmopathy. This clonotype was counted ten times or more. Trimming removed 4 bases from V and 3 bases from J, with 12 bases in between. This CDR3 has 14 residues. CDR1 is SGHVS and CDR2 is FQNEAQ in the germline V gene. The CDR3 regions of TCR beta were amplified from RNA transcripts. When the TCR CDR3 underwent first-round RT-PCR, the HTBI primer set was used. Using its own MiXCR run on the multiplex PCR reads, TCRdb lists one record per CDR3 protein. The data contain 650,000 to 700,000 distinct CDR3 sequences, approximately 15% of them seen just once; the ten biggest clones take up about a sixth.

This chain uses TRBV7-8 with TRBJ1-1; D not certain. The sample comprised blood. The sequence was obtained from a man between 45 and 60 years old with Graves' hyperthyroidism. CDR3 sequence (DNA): TGTGCCAGCAGCTCCTCCAGGAAGGACACTGAAGCTTTCTTT. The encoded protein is CASSSSRKDTEAFF.